The next 21 T cell receptor beta chains were all read from a single sample in a study of T-cell memory formation after mild COVID-19. Via MiXCR, TCRdb re-called the 5' RACE reads, giving one row per CDR3 protein. The table records about 290,000 distinct CDR3 sequences, roughly 15% of them present only once. Specimen: PBMCs or a T cell subset sorted from them (not recorded which). These TCRs come from a man between 18 and 35 years old who had mild COVID-19 (a few samples of this study predate the infection). Cell type and time point are not known.

The chain is built from TRBV7-9 and TRBJ2-3; 11 nucleotides line up with TRBD2. Germline V CDR1 and CDR2: SEHNR, FQNEAQ (reference sequence). Trimming removed 3 bases from V and 1 base from J; junction bases left unmatched: 3. This CDR3 has 16 residues. In DNA, the CDR3 is TGTGCCAGCAGCTTCCTACTAGCGGGGGGCACAGATACGCAGTATTTT. It specifies CASSFLLAGGTDTQYF. Looking up the rest from reference TRBV7-9 and TRBJ2-3 gives the full variable domain: DTGVSQNPRHKITKRGQNVTFRCDPISEHNRLYWYRQTLGQGPEFLTYFQNEAQLEKSRLLSDRFSAERPKGSFSTLEIQRTEQGDSAMYLCASSFLLAGGTDTQYFGPGTRLTVL.

The chain carries TRBV5-6 and TRBJ1-6; 7 positions match TRBD1. The CDR3 totals 14 residues. Germline lookup yields CDR1 SGHDT and CDR2 YYEEEE. V lost 5 bases and J lost 8; bases outside the gene matches: 7. CDR3 in amino acids: CASSQTTGYSPLHF. The CDR3 nucleotides read TGTGCCAGCAGTCAAACGACAGGGTATTCACCCCTCCACTTT.

This clonotype was counted a few times. The chain recombines TRBV5-4 with TRBJ1-2; D remains unclear. V was clipped by 1 base and J by 1 base, with 11 bases between them. The CDR3 contains 15 residues. Germline V gene data show CDR1 as SGHNT and CDR2 as YYREEE (reference sequence). The CDR3 nucleotides are TGTGCCAGCAGCTTGTCCGCGGGAGATAACTATGGCTACACCTTC. Protein sequence: CASSLSAGDNYGYTF.

The chain carries TRBV27 and TRBJ2-7; D perhaps matches TRBD2 (5 bases). V lost 0 bases to trimming and J lost 1 base, with 7 bases between them. The CDR3 is 14 residues long. Germline-derived CDR1 and CDR2 are MNHEY and SMNVEV (reference sequence). CDR3 bases: TGTGCCAGCAGTTTATCGTCGGGATCCTACGAGCAGTACTTC. Its translation: CASSLSSGSYEQYF.

Only a few counts were recorded for this clonotype. The chain employs TRBV28 and TRBJ2-1; 8 nucleotides match TRBD1. This CDR3 has 12 amino acids. Germline V gene sequence: CDR1 MDHEN, CDR2 SYDVKM. V lost 6 bases to trimming and J lost 9 bases; unmatched junction nucleotides: 4. CDR3 nucleotide sequence: TGTGCCAGCAGGCTCACAGGGGGTGAGCAGTTCTTC. It specifies CASRLTGGEQFF.

In its sample, this clonotype was seen a few times. The chain has TRBV5-1 and TRBJ2-3; 11 bases align to TRBD2. V lost 4 bases to trimming and J lost 6 bases; unmatched junction nucleotides: 4. Germline V gene data show CDR1 as SGHRS and CDR2 as YFSETQ. CDR3 length: 14 residues. The CDR3 nucleotides read TGCGCCAGCAGCGTAGCGGGGGGGGCCGATACGCAGTATTTT. Protein product: CASSVAGGADTQYF.

The chain joins TRBV20-1 to TRBJ2-1, with 9 bases matching TRBD1. The germline gives CDR1 DFQATT, CDR2 SNEGSKA (reference sequence). V lost 6 bases, J lost 7 bases, and 1 base stayed unmatched. The CDR3 totals 11 residues. The CDR3 sequence is CSAGQGNEQFF. Written as DNA, the CDR3 is TGCAGTGCAGGACAGGGGAATGAGCAGTTCTTC.

The V call is TRBV5-5, the J call TRBJ2-5, with a weak D call TRBD2 (5 bases). Germline V gives CDR1 SGHKS, CDR2 YYEKEE (reference sequence). Trimming pared 1 base from V and 2 bases from J, leaving 12 bases between. The CDR3 is 15 amino acids. The CDR3 coding sequence is TGTGCCAGCAGCTTGAGAACTAGTCGGCAAGAGACCCAGTACTTC. This gives the protein CASSLRTSRQETQYF.

This clonotype appeared many times. The J gene is TRBJ2-1, the V gene TRBV5-1, with D possibly being TRBD1 or TRBD2 (5 bases each). CDR3 length: 15 residues. Per germline, CDR1 SGHRS and CDR2 YFSETQ. Trimming removed 4 bases at V and 5 bases at J, with 16 bases between. The CDR3 coding sequence is TGCGCCAGCAGCGTGGGACCCGAGCCCGACAATGAGCAGTTCTTC. It translates to CASSVGPEPDNEQFF.

The V and J genes are TRBV7-2 and TRBJ2-1, with 7 bases fitting TRBD1. Trimming took 7 bases from V and 9 from J; bases not matched to a gene: 6. The CDR3 is 12 amino acids. The germline gives CDR1 SGHTA, CDR2 FQGNSA. The CDR3 loop is CASTINRGEQFF. CDR3 sequence (DNA): TGTGCCAGCACCATAAACAGGGGTGAGCAGTTCTTC.

The V and J genes are TRBV4-1 and TRBJ1-6; D possibly corresponds to TRBD1 (6 bases). The V gene lost 0 bases and the J gene lost 6 bases, with 30 bases spanning the gap. Germline V lookup: CDR1 MGHRA, CDR2 YSYEKL. The CDR3 totals 22 residues. The DNA of the CDR3 is TGCGCCAGCAGCCAAGAAGGGAGTTGGCAGGGGAGATCTAATGAAATTAATTCACCCCTCCACTTT. Residues: CASSQEGSWQGRSNEINSPLHF.

The chain uses TRBV18 and TRBJ1-3; D is unresolved. The CDR3 is 15 amino acids. CDR1 and CDR2 (germline): KGHSH, LQKENI. V dropped 3 bases and J dropped 4 bases, with 13 bases sitting between them. CDR3 DNA: TGTGCCAGCTCACCTGGGAACGCGGCCGGAAACACCATATATTTT. Amino acids: CASSPGNAAGNTIYF.

This clonotype showed up many times. J is TRBJ2-3 and V is TRBV5-4, with D possibly TRBD2 on 6 matching bases. Germline V gene lookup returns CDR1 SGHNT and CDR2 YYREEE (reference sequence). This CDR3 region has 16 residues. V gave up 4 bases and J gave up 0 bases, with 15 bases separating them. The CDR3 sequence is CASSAGTDASTDTQYF. For the CDR3, the DNA is TGTGCCAGCAGCGCGGGGACGGATGCTAGCACAGATACGCAGTATTTT. The variable domain in full, completed from reference TRBV5-4 and TRBJ2-3, reads ETGVTQSPTHLIKTRGQQVTLRCSSQSGHNTVSWYQQALGQGPQFIFQYYREEENGRGNFPPRFSGLQFPNYSSELNVNALELDDSALYLCASSAGTDASTDTQYFGPGTRLTVL.

The table lists this clonotype with a few counts. V and J are TRBV24-1 and TRBJ2-1; D is uncertain. Germline V lookup: CDR1 KGHDR, CDR2 SFDVKD. V was trimmed by 7 bases and J by 8 bases, leaving 11 bases between them. This CDR3 has 12 amino acids. The CDR3 coding sequence is TGTGCCACCAGATCACAGCTGGATGAGCAGTTCTTC. Residues: CATRSQLDEQFF.

This clonotype was recorded a few times. The chain couples TRBV10-3 to TRBJ2-5; D is possibly TRBD1 (7 bases). The germline CDR1 and CDR2 sequences are ENHRY and SYGVKD. The CDR3 is 11 residues long. Trimming removed 9 bases at V and 7 bases at J, with 12 bases between. In DNA form, the CDR3 reads TGTGCCATTGGGACAGCGGGGACCCAGTACTTC. As protein: CAIGTAGTQYF.

This chain links TRBV5-5 with TRBJ1-2; D gene uncertain. The CDR3 runs to 15 residues. Germline V gene sequence: CDR1 SGHKS, CDR2 YYEKEE (reference sequence). V gave up 4 bases and J gave up 1 base, with 14 bases separating them. The CDR3 sequence: CASSPQVGDNYGYTF. The CDR3 coding sequence is TGTGCCAGCAGCCCCCAGGTCGGGGATAACTATGGCTACACCTTC.

This chain links TRBV20-1 with TRBJ2-7; 12 bases agree with TRBD2. CDR3 length equals 15 residues. V shed 1 base, J shed 6 bases, and the junction held 7 bases outside the gene matches. Germline CDR1 reads DFQATT; CDR2 reads SNEGSKA (reference sequence). The CDR3 loop reads CSARGRLAGVGEQYV. The CDR3 DNA reads as TGCAGTGCTAGAGGCCGACTAGCGGGGGTGGGCGAGCAGTACGTC.

V gene TRBV28 combines with J gene TRBJ2-7; 11 positions agree with TRBD2. V shed 6 bases and J 2 bases; nucleotides not matched to a gene: 6. The CDR3 is 15 residues long. Germline V CDR1 and CDR2: MDHEN, SYDVKM. The CDR3 bases are TGTGCCAGCAGCATCGGGACTAGCGGAACCTACGAGCAGTACGTC. Protein sequence: CASSIGTSGTYEQYV.

The chain uses TRBV7-9 and TRBJ1-1, with D maybe TRBD1 (6 bases). V was trimmed by 5 bases and J by 5 bases, leaving 12 bases between them. The CDR3 extends over 13 amino acids. The germline V gene has CDR1 SEHNR and CDR2 FQNEAQ (reference sequence). Here the CDR3 DNA reads TGTGCCAGCAGCGAGCGAGGGGGGACTGAAGCTTTCTTT. The encoded protein is CASSERGGTEAFF.

The chain combines TRBV7-9 with TRBJ1-1; the match to TRBD1 covers 11 bases. Germline V gives CDR1 SEHNR, CDR2 FQNEAQ (reference sequence). The CDR3 runs 18 residues. V was clipped by 8 bases and J by 2 bases; unmatched bases: 16. The CDR3 DNA reads as TGTGCCAGCCGCTACCCTCCCCGGGACAGGGGGTTCAACACTGAAGCTTTCTTT. It codes for CASRYPPRDRGFNTEAFF. Full variable domain (missing parts from reference TRBV7-9 and TRBJ1-1): DTGVSQNPRHKITKRGQNVTFRCDPISEHNRLYWYRQTLGQGPEFLTYFQNEAQLEKSRLLSDRFSAERPKGSFSTLEIQRTEQGDSAMYLCASRYPPRDRGFNTEAFFGQGTRLTVV.

This clonotype was detected a few times. The rearrangement uses TRBV9 and TRBJ2-3; TRBD1 matches 8 bases. CDR1 and CDR2 (germline): SGDLS, YYNGEE. With V trimmed by 3 bases and J by 0 bases, 6 bases remained unmatched. This CDR3 is built from 16 residues. The CDR3 DNA sequence: TGTGCCAGCAGCGCCCGGGGGACAGGTAGCACAGATACGCAGTATTTT. This gives the protein CASSARGTGSTDTQYF.